Below, one T cell receptor beta chain is given with its context. Its specificity is not known. TCRdb's copy holds only in-frame clones and misses some; the assay was immunoSEQ multiplex PCR. This table holds about 150,000 clones, 80% to 90% found once. The record originates from a study of radiation and T cells in renal cell carcinoma. Study overall: Nephrectomy followed 15 Gy stereotactic body radiation by 4 weeks.

Germline lookup yields CDR1 LGHNT and CDR2 FRNRAP. V lost 7 bases and J lost 4; bases outside the gene matches: 10. CDR3 length equals 15 residues. Time point denoted: blood 2 weeks post-SBRT. Noted treatment: 15 Gy SBRT to primary tumor, nephrectomy 4 weeks later. The tumor was a clear cell renal cell carcinoma. Study-level points and caveats: Top tumor clonotypes rose in blood 2 weeks post-radiation, then contracted.

Material: blood, obtained from a patient whose treatment included radiotherapy and nephrectomy. This receptor was obtained from a woman aged 50 to 60 with renal cell carcinoma. The chain combines TRBV12-5 with TRBJ1-5; TRBD1 matches at 7 bases. The CDR3 reads CASVPDRRINQPQHF. The CDR3 nucleotides read TGTGCTAGTGTCCCGGACAGGCGTATTAATCAGCCCCAGCATTTT.